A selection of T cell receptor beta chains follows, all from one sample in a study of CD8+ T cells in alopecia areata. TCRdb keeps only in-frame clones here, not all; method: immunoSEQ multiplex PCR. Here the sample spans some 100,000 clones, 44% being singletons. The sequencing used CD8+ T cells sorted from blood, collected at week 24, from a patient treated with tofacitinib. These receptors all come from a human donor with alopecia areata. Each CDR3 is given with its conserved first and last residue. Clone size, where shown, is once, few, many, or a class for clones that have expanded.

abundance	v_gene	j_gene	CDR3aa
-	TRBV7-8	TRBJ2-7	CASSLLRYSYEQYF
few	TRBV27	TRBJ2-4	CASSSGTVQNIQYF
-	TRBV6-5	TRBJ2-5	CASSYSRRETQYF
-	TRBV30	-	CAGWGSPYEQYF
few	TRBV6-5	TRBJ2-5	CASADRDIQETQYF
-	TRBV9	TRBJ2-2	CASNTNTGELFF
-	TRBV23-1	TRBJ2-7	CASSRDRGMYEQYF
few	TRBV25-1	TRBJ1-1	CASSESGQGGAFF
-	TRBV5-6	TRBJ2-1	CASSLGDTSYNEQFF
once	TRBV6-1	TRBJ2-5	CAIWVGYLKGETQYF
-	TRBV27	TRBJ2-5	CASSWTGYGTQYF
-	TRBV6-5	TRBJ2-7	CASSLTGRDSYEQYF
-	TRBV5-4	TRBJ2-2	CASSSSGRYTGELFF
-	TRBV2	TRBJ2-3	CASSEARASTDTQYF
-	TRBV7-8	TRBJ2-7	CASSLPGQPNEQYF
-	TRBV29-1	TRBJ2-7	CSVAWAGGGYEQYF
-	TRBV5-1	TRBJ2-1	CASSLGTTLRAWDEQFF
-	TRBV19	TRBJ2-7	CASSIAPGGADYEQYF